These 2 T cell receptor beta chains share one sample of origin, sequenced in a study of blood T cell repertoires in COVID-19. Sequenced by immunoSEQ multiplex PCR; TCRdb stores in-frame clones only, minus some. The repertoire includes under 75,000 clones, roughly 73% of them detected once, and just under 6.5% sits in the top ten. Specimen: peripheral blood. These receptors were taken from a woman aged 55 to 70 with acute or convalescent COVID-19.

The V call is TRBV2, the J call TRBJ2-3; no reliable D call. Per the germline V gene, CDR1 is SNHLY and CDR2 is FYNNEI. Trimming pared 4 bases from V and 8 bases from J, leaving 13 bases between. The CDR3 loop spans 13 amino acids. This CDR3 is CASSGVYLVTQYF. Written as DNA, the CDR3 is TGTGCCAGCAGTGGAGTCTACCTGGTTACGCAGTATTTT.

The V call is TRBV11-2, the J call TRBJ1-6, with 7 bases matching TRBD1. Looked up from germline, CDR1 is SGHAT and CDR2 is FQNNGV. CDR3 length equals 15 residues. J was trimmed by 6 bases and V by 4 bases; bases with no gene match: 6. CDR3 in amino acids: CASSWGAGGNSPLHF. CDR3 coding DNA: TGTGCCAGCAGCTGGGGTGCAGGGGGTAATTCACCCCTCCACTTT.